The 25 T cell receptor beta chains below all came from one sample that was sequenced in a study of T cells after yellow fever vaccination (dated by TCRdb to the late 2010s). Library construction relied on 5' RACE. The sequencer listed for this sample is Illumina HiSeq 2500. Through fastp at Q25 and MiXCR, TCRdb rebuilt clones from the public reads, retaining in-frame beta chains. Duplicate CDR3 protein sequences are folded into a single record with the most common DNA and genes. The sample table lists about 580,000 distinct CDR3 sequences, roughly a sixth of them with a count of one. In total, the top ten clones hold approximately 15% of the sample. The treatment or condition label here, explained by the study, means: live attenuated yellow fever vaccine strain. This specimen was PBMCs, taken 5 to 6 days after the first yellow fever vaccination. These receptors came from a man between 18 and 29 years old who received the YFV17D yellow fever vaccine.

This chain connects TRBV28 to TRBJ1-1, with D unresolved. In germline, CDR1 is MDHEN, CDR2 SYDVKM. V dropped 5 bases and J dropped 0 bases, with 13 bases sitting between them. The CDR3 has 15 amino acids. The CDR3 spells CASSPLVDMNTEAFF. The DNA of the CDR3 is TGTGCCAGCAGTCCCCTCGTTGACATGAACACTGAAGCTTTCTTT.

This clonotype was counted a few times. The CDR3 sequence is CSARDQGGGSTGELFF. CDR3 DNA sequence: TGCAGTGCTAGAGATCAAGGGGGGGGGAGTACCGGGGAGCTGTTTTTT. The chain joins TRBV20-1 to TRBJ2-2, with a possible D match to TRBD2 (7 bases). This CDR3 is 16 amino acids long. V lost 0 bases to trimming and J lost 5 bases, with 16 bases between them. CDR1 is DFQATT and CDR2 is SNEGSKA in the germline V gene (reference sequence).

This clonotype came up many times. This chain connects TRBV10-3 to TRBJ2-7; D assignment may be TRBD1 or TRBD2 (5 bases each). The V end lost 8 bases, the J end lost 4 bases, and 15 bases lay between the germline ends. The length of the CDR3 is 13 residues. The V gene's germline CDR1 is ENHRY and CDR2 SYGVKD. As DNA, the CDR3 is TGTGCCATCCAGGCCGAGGGGTCGTACGAGCAGTACGTC. It yields the protein CAIQAEGSYEQYV.

This chain joins TRBV21-1 and TRBJ2-1; no DNA check was done on the table's D call, TRBD1. TRBV21-1 is shown as a pseudogene. The CDR3 consists of 16 residues. CDR3 nucleotides: TGTGCCAGCACCCTGTTGCAGTCAAGCTCCTACAATGAGCAGTTCTTC. Protein product: CASTLLQSSSYNEQFF.

The V call is TRBV3-1, the J call TRBJ2-1, with a weak D call TRBD1 (6 bases). The V end lost 1 base, the J end lost 0 bases, and 16 bases lay between the germline ends. CDR1 and CDR2 (germline): LGHDT, YNNKEL (reference sequence). The CDR3 covers 18 residues. CDR3 bases: TGTGCCAGCAGCCAAGGGGGGCGCCCTGCGGGCTCCTACAATGAGCAGTTCTTC. Translation: CASSQGGRPAGSYNEQFF.

The V and J genes are TRBV9 and TRBJ2-1; D is perhaps TRBD1 (5 bases). V lost 4 bases and J 6 bases, leaving 14 bases between the germline ends. CDR1 is SGDLS and CDR2 is YYNGEE in the germline V gene. The CDR3 covers 14 residues. CDR3 loop: CASSYRLDGNEQFF. In DNA form, the CDR3 reads TGTGCCAGCAGCTACAGGTTGGACGGCAATGAGCAGTTCTTC.

V gene TRBV27 combines with J gene TRBJ2-7, with D perhaps matching TRBD1 or TRBD2 (7 bases each). V was shortened by 3 bases and J by 8 bases, with 20 bases between the two germline ends. This CDR3 has 15 amino acids. In germline, CDR1 is MNHEY, CDR2 SMNVEV (reference sequence). CDR3 sequence: CASSFSARGGEKQYF. The CDR3 DNA is TGTGCCAGCAGTTTTTCGGCCAGGGGGGGGGAAAAGCAGTACTTC.

The chain uses TRBV30 and TRBJ1-5; TRBD1 aligns across 8 bases. V lost 4 bases and J lost 4; bases outside the gene matches: 9. CDR1 is GTSNPN, CDR2 SVGIG, per germline (reference sequence). This CDR3 is 15 amino acids long. The CDR3 DNA reads TGTGCCTGGAAGGTCGGGACAGGAGGTAATCAGCCCCAGCATTTT. It encodes CAWKVGTGGNQPQHF. The variable domain in full, completed from reference TRBV30 and TRBJ1-5, reads SQTIHQWPATLVQPVGSPLSLECTVEGTSNPNLYWYRQAAGRGLQLLFYSVGIGQISSEVPQNLSASRPQDRQFILSSKKLLLSDSGFYLCAWKVGTGGNQPQHFGDGTRLSIL.

This clonotype was found a few times. The J gene is TRBJ2-2, the V gene TRBV10-3; TRBD2 matches at 11 bases. This CDR3 has 17 amino acids. Losses at the gene ends were 4 bases for V and 0 bases for J; bases not matched to a gene: 4. Germline assignment: CDR1 ENHRY and CDR2 SYGVKD. The CDR3 loop is CAISGASGGSNTGELFF. The CDR3 DNA reads as TGTGCCATCAGTGGAGCTAGCGGGGGGTCGAACACCGGGGAGCTGTTTTTT.

The genes are TRBV19 and TRBJ1-6; 12 bases fit TRBD1. Unmatched junction bases numbered 8, after V lost 5 bases and J lost 6 bases. Per germline, CDR1 LNHDA and CDR2 SQIVND (reference sequence). This CDR3 comprises 17 residues. The CDR3 nucleotides are TGTGCCAGTAGTCCTCGGTGGGACAGGGGGCTTAATTCACCCCTCCACTTT. This translates into CASSPRWDRGLNSPLHF.

This clonotype was recorded only once. The V gene is TRBV10-3, the J gene TRBJ2-2, with D hard to call. Germline CDR1 and CDR2: ENHRY and SYGVKD. V lost 6 bases, J lost 1 base, and 9 bases lay in between. The CDR3 loop spans 14 amino acids. CDR3 loop: CAISAYENTGELFF. CDR3 nucleotides: TGTGCCATCAGCGCCTACGAGAACACCGGGGAGCTGTTTTTT.

The chain carries TRBV6-5 and TRBJ2-5; no reliable D call. The V end lost 6 bases, the J end lost 9 bases, and 11 bases lay between the germline ends. CDR1 and CDR2 (germline): MNHEY, SVGAGI. This CDR3 comprises 11 residues. Written as DNA, the CDR3 is TGTGCCAGCAGCTACGACGGTGCCCAGTACTTC. It encodes CASSYDGAQYF.

This clonotype showed up many times. CDR3 amino acids: CASSLEGQGHSPLHF. The CDR3 DNA is TGCGCCAGCAGCTTGGAAGGACAGGGGCATTCACCCCTCCACTTT. The chain is built from TRBV5-1 and TRBJ1-6; 9 bases line up with TRBD1. With 0 bases clipped from V and 8 bases from J, the junction kept 3 bases outside the gene matches. The length of the CDR3 is 15 residues. Germline CDR1 is SGHRS and CDR2 is YFSETQ. Supplemented by reference TRBV5-1 and TRBJ1-6, the full variable domain reads KAGVTQTPRYLIKTRGQQVTLSCSPISGHRSVSWYQQTPGQGLQFLFEYFSETQRNKGNFPGRFSGRQFSNSRSEMNVSTLELGDSALYLCASSLEGQGHSPLHFGNGTRLTVT.

This clonotype was picked up a small number of times. The chain carries TRBV9 and TRBJ2-5; either TRBD1 or TRBD2 may supply D (6 bases each). With 2 bases removed from V and 4 bases from J, the gap between germline ends came to 12 bases. Germline CDR1 SGDLS, CDR2 YYNGEE. The CDR3 sequence is 14 residues long. In DNA, the CDR3 is TGTGCCAGCAGCGTGACGGGGGCCCGAGAGACCCAGTACTTC. It translates to CASSVTGARETQYF.

The J gene is TRBJ2-7, the V gene TRBV21-1; TRBD1, as called in the table, went unchecked against the DNA. TRBV21-1 constitutes a pseudogene. The CDR3 loop spans 17 amino acids. The CDR3 reads CASSKKCSGQNYYEQYF. The CDR3 DNA follows: TGTGCCAGCAGCAAGAAGTGCTCGGGACAGAACTACTACGAGCAGTACTTC.

This clonotype came up a few times. The chain recombines TRBV7-2 with TRBJ2-7, with D tentatively TRBD1 (6 bases). The V gene lost 3 bases and the J gene lost 2 bases, with 11 bases spanning the gap. The CDR3 runs 14 residues. The germline CDR1 and CDR2 sequences are SGHTA and FQGNSA. Here the CDR3 DNA reads TGTGCCAGCAGCTTCCGACAGGTTCCCTACGAGCAGTACTTC. It encodes CASSFRQVPYEQYF.

This clonotype appeared a few times. The J gene is TRBJ2-1, the V gene TRBV6-1, with 7 bases aligning to TRBD1. Trimming at V came to 8 bases and at J to 1 base, leaving 8 bases not matched to a gene. Germline CDR1 and CDR2: MNHNS and SASEGT. The CDR3 is made up of 15 amino acids. This CDR3 is CASFSGTDSYNEQFF. For the CDR3, the DNA is TGTGCCAGCTTTTCCGGGACAGATTCCTACAATGAGCAGTTCTTC.

The J gene is TRBJ2-5, the V gene TRBV7-2, with a tentative D call TRBD1 (6 bases). V lost 3 bases and J 7 bases, leaving 12 bases between the germline ends. The CDR3 contains 13 residues. Germline V gene sequence: CDR1 SGHTA, CDR2 FQGNSA. The CDR3 coding sequence is TGTGCCAGCAGCTTTACAGGGTGGGGGACCCAGTACTTC. This gives the protein CASSFTGWGTQYF.

This clonotype was picked up a small number of times. The rearrangement uses TRBV12-3 or TRBV12-4 and TRBJ1-1; D remains ambiguous. This CDR3 is built from 15 residues. V lost 7 bases and J lost 2, with 17 bases in between. Here the CDR3 DNA reads TGTGCCAGCACCTCCGCCTCGAGTACTAACACTGAAGCTTTCTTT. Protein sequence: CASTSASSTNTEAFF.

The gene calls are TRBV30 and TRBJ2-4; D is perhaps TRBD1 or TRBD2 (5 bases each). Trimming pared 6 bases from V and 3 bases from J, leaving 12 bases between. Germline CDR1 and CDR2: GTSNPN and SVGIG (reference sequence). There are 13 residues in the CDR3. The CDR3 DNA reads as TGTGCCTGTTTCCGGGGCGTCAAAAACATTCAGTACTTC. It translates to CACFRGVKNIQYF.

In its sample, this clonotype was seen many times. V and J are TRBV20-1 and TRBJ1-3; no reliable D call. This CDR3 has 15 amino acids. Germline values: CDR1 DFQATT, CDR2 SNEGSKA (reference sequence). V dropped 2 bases and J dropped 2 bases, with 13 bases sitting between them. The chain's CDR3 is CSARRSLVPGNTIYF. DNA of the CDR3: TGCAGTGCTAGACGGTCACTTGTCCCTGGAAACACCATATATTTT.

The chain is built from TRBV18 and TRBJ2-5; TRBD2 matches at 8 bases. There are 13 residues in the CDR3. The V gene's germline CDR1 is KGHSH and CDR2 LQKENI. Trimming cost V 6 bases and J 2 bases; bases outside gene matches: 2. The CDR3 loop is CASSIAGQETQYF. CDR3 sequence (DNA): TGTGCCAGCTCGATAGCGGGGCAAGAGACCCAGTACTTC.

This chain connects TRBV12-3 or TRBV12-4 to TRBJ2-7; TRBD1 aligns across 7 bases. This CDR3 is 15 amino acids long. After removal of 7 bases from V and 2 bases from J, the junction contained 11 bases not matched to a gene. The CDR3 DNA reads as TGTGCCAGCACCTACTTCCACCAGGGGGCCTACGAGCAGTACGTC. Translating gives CASTYFHQGAYEQYV.

The V call is TRBV6-5, the J call TRBJ2-6; D remains ambiguous. The germline V gene has CDR1 MNHEY and CDR2 SVGAGI. The CDR3 covers 15 residues. Trimming took off 1 base at V and 2 bases at J, with 6 bases between the two ends. The CDR3: CASSYFGTGANVLTF. The CDR3 nucleotides read TGTGCCAGCAGTTACTTTGGTACTGGGGCCAACGTCCTGACTTTC.

V usage is TRBV18 and J usage is TRBJ1-6; D is possibly TRBD1 (5 bases). Germline V lookup: CDR1 KGHSH, CDR2 LQKENI. V gave up 6 bases and J gave up 11 bases, with 17 bases separating them. The CDR3 runs 14 residues. The CDR3 sequence: CASSPPGGRPPLHF. In nucleotides, the CDR3 is TGTGCCAGCTCCCCCCCGGGGGGTAGGCCACCCCTCCACTTT.